This T cell receptor beta chain originates from a study of OX40 agonist ivuxolimab in advanced cancers. This table comes from immunoSEQ multiplex PCR, and its TCRdb copy is limited to in-frame clones, with some not included. Of 65,000 to 85,000 clones in the sample, roughly nine tenths were seen once. Blood specimens came from baseline, cycle 4 day 1, and cycle 7 day 1. The germline V gene encodes CDR1 SQVTM and CDR2 ANQGSEA. The CDR3 runs 15 residues. Germline trimming cut 4 bases from V and 5 bases from J; bases unmatched to any gene: 5. The J gene is TRBJ2-2, the V gene TRBV29-1; 12 nucleotides align to TRBD2. The TCR comes from an adult with an advanced solid tumor such as melanoma, head and neck, liver or kidney cancer. The source material was CD4+ or CD8+ T cells sorted from blood, sampled in a trial of the OX40 agonist ivuxolimab. For the CDR3, the DNA is TGCAGCGTTGGCCCTAGCGGGAGGGGAACCGGGGAGCTGTTTTTT. As protein: CSVGPSGRGTGELFF.